A selection of T cell receptor beta chains follows, all from one sample in a study of beta chain features in type 1 diabetes. Sequencing used immunoSEQ multiplex PCR; TCRdb keeps in-frame clones, though not all of them. There are 550,000 to 850,000 clones in the sample; 13% occur only once, and approximately 0.022% lies in the top ten. The sequenced material came from naive CD4+ T cells from blood. These receptors were collected from a man between 18 and 29 years old with type 1 diabetes. CDR3s include the opening cysteine and the closing phenylalanine or tryptophan. Fields, in order: CDR3 protein, CDR3 DNA, clone size, J gene, V gene, D gene. A D gene is named only where the DNA matches it firmly. Some rows mark clone size as missing; the rest say once, few, many or name a class of expanded clone.

CDR3 protein: CASSAGTGRGAFF; CDR3 DNA: TGTGCCAGCAGTGCCGGGACAGGGAGGGGAGCTTTCTTT; clone size: -; J gene: TRBJ1-1; V gene: TRBV2; D gene: TRBD1
CDR3 protein: CAWSGSTYEQYF; CDR3 DNA: TGTGCCTGGAGTGGTTCCACCTACGAGCAGTACTTC; clone size: -; J gene: TRBJ2-7; V gene: TRBV30; D gene: -
CDR3 protein: CASRTNYYAYEQYF; CDR3 DNA: TGCGCCAGCAGGACGAACTACTATGCCTACGAGCAGTACTTC; clone size: few; J gene: TRBJ2-7; V gene: TRBV5-1; D gene: -
CDR3 protein: CASSHTIGRGTSYEQYF; CDR3 DNA: TGTGCCAGCAGTCACACGATCGGGCGGGGGACATCCTACGAGCAGTACTTC; clone size: -; J gene: TRBJ2-7; V gene: TRBV14; D gene: -
CDR3 protein: CASSLGPSNLQETQYF; CDR3 DNA: TGCGCCAGCAGCTTGGGGCCTTCTAACCTACAAGAGACCCAGTACTTC; clone size: few; J gene: TRBJ2-5; V gene: TRBV5-1; D gene: -
CDR3 protein: CAWSAGKTQYF; CDR3 DNA: TGTGCCTGGAGTGCTGGGAAGACCCAGTACTTC; clone size: few; J gene: TRBJ2-5; V gene: TRBV30; D gene: -
CDR3 protein: CASQNTYSSYNEQFF; CDR3 DNA: TGTGCCAGCCAGAATACCTATAGCTCCTACAATGAGCAGTTCTTC; clone size: few; J gene: TRBJ2-1; V gene: TRBV19; D gene: -
CDR3 protein: CSVDQGDRAGYTF; CDR3 DNA: TGCAGCGTTGATCAAGGGGACAGGGCAGGCTACACCTTC; clone size: -; J gene: TRBJ1-2; V gene: TRBV29-1; D gene: TRBD1
CDR3 protein: CASSSTTENSYEQYF; CDR3 DNA: TGTGCCAGCAGTTCAACGACTGAGAACTCCTACGAGCAGTACTTC; clone size: -; J gene: TRBJ2-7; V gene: TRBV27; D gene: -
CDR3 protein: CASSFAFHSYEQYF; CDR3 DNA: TGTGCCAGCAGCTTCGCATTTCACTCCTACGAGCAGTACTTC; clone size: -; J gene: TRBJ2-7; V gene: TRBV7-2; D gene: -
CDR3 protein: CASGGHVQETQYF; CDR3 DNA: TGTGCCAGTGGAGGACACGTCCAAGAGACCCAGTACTTC; clone size: -; J gene: TRBJ2-5; V gene: TRBV19; D gene: -
CDR3 protein: CASSDKFSWGGELFF; CDR3 DNA: TGTGCCAGCAGTGACAAGTTTTCTTGGGGCGGGGAGCTGTTTTTT; clone size: few; J gene: TRBJ2-2; V gene: TRBV6-1; D gene: -
CDR3 protein: CASSYAEETSGFF; CDR3 DNA: TGTGCCAGCAGCTACGCCGAGGAGACTAGCGGGTTCTTC; clone size: few; J gene: TRBJ2-1; V gene: TRBV6-6; D gene: TRBD2
CDR3 protein: CASGLYPNTEAFF; CDR3 DNA: TGTGCTAGTGGTTTATACCCGAACACTGAAGCTTTCTTT; clone size: few; J gene: TRBJ1-1; V gene: TRBV12-5; D gene: -
CDR3 protein: CASSLGTGVGNTEAFF; CDR3 DNA: TGTGCCAGCAGTTTAGGGACAGGGGTCGGGAACACTGAAGCTTTCTTT; clone size: few; J gene: TRBJ1-1; V gene: TRBV28; D gene: TRBD1
CDR3 protein: CASTRKRIPPEAFF; CDR3 DNA: TGTGCCAGCACCCGCAAACGAATTCCACCTGAAGCTTTCTTT; clone size: -; J gene: TRBJ1-1; V gene: TRBV6-6; D gene: -
CDR3 protein: CASSLGGERELFF; CDR3 DNA: TGTGCCAGCAGCTTGGGCGGGGAAAGGGAACTGTTTTTT; clone size: few; J gene: TRBJ1-4; V gene: TRBV5-4; D gene: -
CDR3 protein: CASSAGQGYTGELFF; CDR3 DNA: TGTGCCAGCAGTGCCGGGCAGGGGTACACCGGGGAGCTGTTTTTT; clone size: -; J gene: TRBJ2-2; V gene: TRBV2; D gene: -
CDR3 protein: CAWSVTSEAFF; CDR3 DNA: TGTGCCTGGAGTGTAACATCCGAAGCTTTCTTT; clone size: few; J gene: TRBJ1-1; V gene: TRBV30; D gene: -
CDR3 protein: CASSYPAGARRGAFF; CDR3 DNA: TGTGCCAGCAGTTATCCTGCAGGGGCCCGACGGGGAGCTTTCTTT; clone size: -; J gene: TRBJ1-1; V gene: TRBV6-9; D gene: -
CDR3 protein: CASSFRVGNIQYF; CDR3 DNA: TGTGCCAGCAGCTTCAGGGTAGGGAACATTCAGTACTTC; clone size: -; J gene: TRBJ2-4; V gene: TRBV5-6; D gene: -
CDR3 protein: CASSPPSRGYEQYF; CDR3 DNA: TGTGCCAGCTCACCGCCGTCGAGGGGATACGAGCAGTACTTC; clone size: -; J gene: TRBJ2-7; V gene: TRBV18; D gene: -